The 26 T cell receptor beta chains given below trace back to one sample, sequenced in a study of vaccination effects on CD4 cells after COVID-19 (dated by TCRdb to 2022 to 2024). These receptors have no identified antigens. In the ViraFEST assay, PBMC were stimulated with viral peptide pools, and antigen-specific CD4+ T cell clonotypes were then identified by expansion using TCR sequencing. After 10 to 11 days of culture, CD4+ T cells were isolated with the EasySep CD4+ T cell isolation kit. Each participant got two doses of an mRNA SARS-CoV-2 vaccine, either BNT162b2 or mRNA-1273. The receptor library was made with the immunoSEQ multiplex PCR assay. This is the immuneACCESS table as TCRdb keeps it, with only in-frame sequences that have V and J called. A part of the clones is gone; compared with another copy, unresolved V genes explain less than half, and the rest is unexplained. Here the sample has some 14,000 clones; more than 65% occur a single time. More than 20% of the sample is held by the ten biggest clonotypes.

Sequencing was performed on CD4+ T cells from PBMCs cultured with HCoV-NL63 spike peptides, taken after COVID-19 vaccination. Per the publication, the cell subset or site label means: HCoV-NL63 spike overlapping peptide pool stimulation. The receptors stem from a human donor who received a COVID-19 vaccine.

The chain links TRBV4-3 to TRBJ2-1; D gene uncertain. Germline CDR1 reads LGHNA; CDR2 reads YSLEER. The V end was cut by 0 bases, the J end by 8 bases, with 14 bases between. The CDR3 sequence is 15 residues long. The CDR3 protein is CASSQDNGQIDEQFF. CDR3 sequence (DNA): TGCGCCAGCAGCCAAGATAATGGCCAGATAGATGAGCAGTTCTTC.

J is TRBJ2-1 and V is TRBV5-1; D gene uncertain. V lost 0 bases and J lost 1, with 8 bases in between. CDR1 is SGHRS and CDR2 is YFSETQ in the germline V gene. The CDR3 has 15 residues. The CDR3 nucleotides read TGCGCCAGCAGCTTGGTTGGCGGTTCCTACAATGAGCAGTTCTTC. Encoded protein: CASSLVGGSYNEQFF.

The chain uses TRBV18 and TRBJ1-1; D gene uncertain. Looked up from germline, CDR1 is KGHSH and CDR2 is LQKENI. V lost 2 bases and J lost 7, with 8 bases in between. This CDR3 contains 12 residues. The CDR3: CASSPGPVEAFF. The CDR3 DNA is TGTGCCAGCTCACCAGGACCAGTTGAAGCTTTCTTT.

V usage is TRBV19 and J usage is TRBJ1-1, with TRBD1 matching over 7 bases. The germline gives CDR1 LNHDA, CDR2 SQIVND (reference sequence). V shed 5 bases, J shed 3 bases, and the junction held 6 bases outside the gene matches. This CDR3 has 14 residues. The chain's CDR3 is CASSPDRFHTEAFF. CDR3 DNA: TGTGCCAGTAGTCCGGACAGGTTTCACACTGAAGCTTTCTTT. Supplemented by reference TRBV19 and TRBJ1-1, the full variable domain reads DGGITQSPKYLFRKEGQNVTLSCEQNLNHDAMYWYRQDPGQGLRLIYYSQIVNDFQKGDIAEGYSVSREKKESFPLTVTSAQKNPTAFYLCASSPDRFHTEAFFGQGTRLTVV.

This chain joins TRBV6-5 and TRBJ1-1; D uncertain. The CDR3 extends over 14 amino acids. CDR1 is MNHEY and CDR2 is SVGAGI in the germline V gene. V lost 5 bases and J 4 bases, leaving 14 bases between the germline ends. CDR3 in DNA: TGTGCCAGCAGTACCCCATCGACCAGCACTGAAGCTTTCTTT. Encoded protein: CASSTPSTSTEAFF.

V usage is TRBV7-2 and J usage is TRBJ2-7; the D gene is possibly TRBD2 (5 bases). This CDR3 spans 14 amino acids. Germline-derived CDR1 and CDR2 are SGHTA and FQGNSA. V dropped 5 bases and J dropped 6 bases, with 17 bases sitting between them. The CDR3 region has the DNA TGTGCCAGCAGCCCTTCGTCCCTAGCAACCGAGCAGTACTTC. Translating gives CASSPSSLATEQYF.

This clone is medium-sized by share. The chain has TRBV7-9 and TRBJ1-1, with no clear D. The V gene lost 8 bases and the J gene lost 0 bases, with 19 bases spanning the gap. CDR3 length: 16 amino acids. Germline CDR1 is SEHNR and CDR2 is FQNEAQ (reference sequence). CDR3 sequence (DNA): TGTGCCAGCCCCTGGCGTCGACTTATAATGAACACTGAAGCTTTCTTT. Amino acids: CASPWRRLIMNTEAFF. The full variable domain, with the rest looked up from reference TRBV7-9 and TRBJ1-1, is DTGVSQNPRHKITKRGQNVTFRCDPISEHNRLYWYRQTLGQGPEFLTYFQNEAQLEKSRLLSDRFSAERPKGSFSTLEIQRTEQGDSAMYLCASPWRRLIMNTEAFFGQGTRLTVV.

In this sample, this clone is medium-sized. The CDR3 spells CASRPALAGAYNEQFF. The CDR3 coding sequence is TGTGCCAGCAGGCCAGCCCTAGCGGGGGCTTACAATGAGCAGTTCTTC. The chain links TRBV11-2 to TRBJ2-1; 10 bases are shared with TRBD2. The junction had 9 bases not matched to a gene; V was cut back by 6 bases and J by 4 bases. From germline, CDR1 is SGHAT and CDR2 FQNNGV. This CDR3 comprises 16 residues.

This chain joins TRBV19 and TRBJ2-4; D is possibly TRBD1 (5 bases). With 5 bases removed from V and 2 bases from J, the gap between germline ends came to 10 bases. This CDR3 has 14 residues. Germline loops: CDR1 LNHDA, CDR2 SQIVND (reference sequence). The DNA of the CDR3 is TGTGCCAGTAGTGAGGACACAACCAAAAACATTCAGTACTTC. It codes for CASSEDTTKNIQYF.

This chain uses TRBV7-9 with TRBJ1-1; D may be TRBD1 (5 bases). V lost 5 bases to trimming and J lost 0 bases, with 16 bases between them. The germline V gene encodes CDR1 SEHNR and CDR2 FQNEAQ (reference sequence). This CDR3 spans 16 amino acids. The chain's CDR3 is CASSGSRGLLNTEAFF. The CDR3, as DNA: TGTGCCAGCAGCGGTTCGAGGGGACTCTTGAACACTGAAGCTTTCTTT.

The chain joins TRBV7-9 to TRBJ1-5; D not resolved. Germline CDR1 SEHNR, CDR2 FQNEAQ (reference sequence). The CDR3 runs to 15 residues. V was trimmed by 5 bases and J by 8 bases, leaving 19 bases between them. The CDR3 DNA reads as TGTGCCAGCAGCCCAACCGGGGTTACTACAGAGCCCCAGCATTTT. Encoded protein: CASSPTGVTTEPQHF. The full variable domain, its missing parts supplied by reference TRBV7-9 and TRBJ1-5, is DTGVSQNPRHKITKRGQNVTFRCDPISEHNRLYWYRQTLGQGPEFLTYFQNEAQLEKSRLLSDRFSAERPKGSFSTLEIQRTEQGDSAMYLCASSPTGVTTEPQHFGDGTRLSIL.

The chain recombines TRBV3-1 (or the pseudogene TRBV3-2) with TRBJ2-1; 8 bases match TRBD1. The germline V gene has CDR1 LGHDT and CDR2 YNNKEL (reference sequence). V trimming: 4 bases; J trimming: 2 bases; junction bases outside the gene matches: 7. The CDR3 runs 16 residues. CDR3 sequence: CASSRFRTGPYNEQFF. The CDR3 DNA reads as TGTGCCAGCAGCCGGTTCCGGACAGGGCCCTACAATGAGCAGTTCTTC.

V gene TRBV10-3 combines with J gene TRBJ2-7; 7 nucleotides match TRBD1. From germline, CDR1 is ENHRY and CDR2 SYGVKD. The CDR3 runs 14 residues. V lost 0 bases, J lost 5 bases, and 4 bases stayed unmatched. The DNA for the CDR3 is TGTGCCATCAGTGAGTCGACAGGGAAACACGAGCAGTACTTC. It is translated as CAISESTGKHEQYF.

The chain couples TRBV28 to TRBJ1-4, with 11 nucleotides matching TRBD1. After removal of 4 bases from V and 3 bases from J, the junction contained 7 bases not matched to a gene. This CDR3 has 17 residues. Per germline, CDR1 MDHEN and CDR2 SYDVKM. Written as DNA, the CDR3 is TGTGCCAGCAGTTCGAGGGACAGGGGGTACCCTAATGAAAAACTGTTTTTT. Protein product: CASSSRDRGYPNEKLFF.

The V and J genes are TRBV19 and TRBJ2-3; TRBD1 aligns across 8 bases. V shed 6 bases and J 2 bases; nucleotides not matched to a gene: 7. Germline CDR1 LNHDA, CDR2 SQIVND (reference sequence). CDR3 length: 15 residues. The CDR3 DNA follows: TGTGCCAGTAGGTTCGGACAGGGACACACAGATACGCAGTATTTT. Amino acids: CASRFGQGHTDTQYF.

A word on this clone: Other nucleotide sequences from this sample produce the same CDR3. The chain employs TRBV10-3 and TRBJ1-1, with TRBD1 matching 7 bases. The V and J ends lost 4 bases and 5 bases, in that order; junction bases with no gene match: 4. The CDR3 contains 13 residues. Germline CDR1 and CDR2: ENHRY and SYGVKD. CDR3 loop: CAISGAGGTEAFF. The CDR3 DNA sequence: TGTGCCATCAGTGGAGCAGGGGGAACTGAAGCTTTCTTT.

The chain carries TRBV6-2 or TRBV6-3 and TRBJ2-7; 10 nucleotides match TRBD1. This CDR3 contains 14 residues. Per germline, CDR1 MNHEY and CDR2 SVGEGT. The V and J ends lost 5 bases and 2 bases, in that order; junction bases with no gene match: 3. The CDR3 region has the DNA TGTGCCAGCAGTCGGACAGGGGGTCCCTACGAGCAGTACTTC. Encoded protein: CASSRTGGPYEQYF.

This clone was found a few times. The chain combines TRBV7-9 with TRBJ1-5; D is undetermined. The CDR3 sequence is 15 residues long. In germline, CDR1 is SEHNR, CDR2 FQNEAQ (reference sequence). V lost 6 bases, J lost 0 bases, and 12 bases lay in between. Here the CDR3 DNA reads TGTGCCAGCAGTCTCGATGGGTATAGCAATCAGCCCCAGCATTTT. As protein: CASSLDGYSNQPQHF.

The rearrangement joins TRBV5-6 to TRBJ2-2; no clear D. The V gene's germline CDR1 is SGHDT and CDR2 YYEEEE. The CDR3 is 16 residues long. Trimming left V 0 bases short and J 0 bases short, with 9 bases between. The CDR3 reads CASSLVYRANTGELFF. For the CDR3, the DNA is TGTGCCAGCAGCTTGGTTTACCGGGCGAACACCGGGGAGCTGTTTTTT.

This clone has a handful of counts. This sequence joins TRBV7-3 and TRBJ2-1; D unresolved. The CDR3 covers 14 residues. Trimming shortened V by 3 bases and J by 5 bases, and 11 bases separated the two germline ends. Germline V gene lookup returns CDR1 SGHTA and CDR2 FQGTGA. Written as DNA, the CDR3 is TGTGCCAGCAGCTTGGACCCCCTGGACAATGAGCAGTTCTTC. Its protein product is CASSLDPLDNEQFF.

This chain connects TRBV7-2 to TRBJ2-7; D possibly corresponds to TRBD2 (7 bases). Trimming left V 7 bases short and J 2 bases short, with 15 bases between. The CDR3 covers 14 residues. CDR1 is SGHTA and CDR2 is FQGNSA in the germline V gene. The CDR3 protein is CASTWWGGPYEQYF. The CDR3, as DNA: TGTGCCAGCACTTGGTGGGGGGGGCCCTACGAGCAGTACTTC.

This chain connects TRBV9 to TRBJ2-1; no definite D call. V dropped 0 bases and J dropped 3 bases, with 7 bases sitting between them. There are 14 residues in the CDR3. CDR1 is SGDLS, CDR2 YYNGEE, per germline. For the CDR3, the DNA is TGTGCCAGCAGCGTAGAGGCCAACTACAATGAGCAGTTCTTC. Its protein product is CASSVEANYNEQFF.

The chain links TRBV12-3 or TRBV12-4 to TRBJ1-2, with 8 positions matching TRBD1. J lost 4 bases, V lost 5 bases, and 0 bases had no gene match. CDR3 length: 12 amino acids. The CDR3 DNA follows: TGTGCCAGCAGTGGACAGGGCTATGGCTACACCTTC. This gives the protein CASSGQGYGYTF.

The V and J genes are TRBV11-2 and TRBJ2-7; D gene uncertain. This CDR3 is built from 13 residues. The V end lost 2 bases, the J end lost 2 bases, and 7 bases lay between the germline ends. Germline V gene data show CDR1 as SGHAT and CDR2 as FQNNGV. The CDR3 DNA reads TGTGCCAGCAGCTTACGCTCCACCTACGAGCAGTACTTC. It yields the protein CASSLRSTYEQYF.

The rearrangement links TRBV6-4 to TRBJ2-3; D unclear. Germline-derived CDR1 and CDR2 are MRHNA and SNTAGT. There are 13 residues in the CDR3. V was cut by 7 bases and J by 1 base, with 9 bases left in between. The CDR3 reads CASKRTGTDTQYF. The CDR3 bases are TGTGCCAGCAAAAGAACGGGCACAGATACGCAGTATTTT.

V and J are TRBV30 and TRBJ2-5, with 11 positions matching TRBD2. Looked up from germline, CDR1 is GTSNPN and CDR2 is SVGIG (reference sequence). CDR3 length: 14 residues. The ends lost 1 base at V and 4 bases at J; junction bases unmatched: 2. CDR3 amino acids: CAWSAGLAGETQYF. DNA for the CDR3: TGTGCCTGGAGTGCAGGACTAGCGGGAGAGACCCAGTACTTC.